These 8 T cell receptor beta chains share one sample of origin, sequenced in a study of cytomegalovirus exposure and HLA in healthy donors (dated by TCRdb to about 2017). Preparation of the library involved the immunoSEQ multiplex PCR assay. For the multiplex PCR, a mixture combining 60 forward primers for TCR Vbeta segments and 13 reverse primers for TCR Jbeta segments was used. TCRdb holds this immuneACCESS table with in-frame rearrangements only. Some clones are missing; in checked studies, unresolved V genes explain under half, and the rest has no known cause. This sample holds 150,000 to 200,000 clones; around 83% were observed only once. Around 4.3% of the sample is held by the ten biggest clonotypes. Sequencing was carried out using PBMCs. The receptors originated from a man between 50 and 59 years old in good health and CMV-seropositive.

The chain is built from TRBV5-1 and TRBJ2-2; TRBD2 matches 9 bases. This CDR3 contains 16 residues. After removal of 0 bases from V and 0 bases from J, the junction contained 0 bases not matched to a gene. The germline CDR1 and CDR2 sequences are SGHRS and YFSETQ. This chain's CDR3 is CASSLGLAANTGELFF. The CDR3 region has the DNA TGCGCCAGCAGCTTGGGACTAGCGGCGAACACCGGGGAGCTGTTTTTT. The full variable domain, rest sourced from reference TRBV5-1 and TRBJ2-2, is KAGVTQTPRYLIKTRGQQVTLSCSPISGHRSVSWYQQTPGQGLQFLFEYFSETQRNKGNFPGRFSGRQFSNSRSEMNVSTLELGDSALYLCASSLGLAANTGELFFGEGSRLTVL.

The gene calls are TRBV2 and TRBJ2-3, with TRBD1 matching over 10 bases. V gave up 6 bases and J gave up 4 bases; unmatched junction bases: 4. The CDR3 length is 14 residues. The V gene's germline CDR1 is SNHLY and CDR2 FYNNEI. The DNA of the CDR3 is TGTGCCAGCAGGCCTGGACAGGGGGCAGATACGCAGTATTTT. Its protein product is CASRPGQGADTQYF.

This chain links TRBV4-2 with TRBJ2-7, with D possibly matching TRBD1 (5 bases). V shed 1 base and J shed 6 bases, with 13 bases lying between them. Germline assignment: CDR1 LGHNA and CDR2 YNFKEQ. The CDR3 spans 14 residues. The CDR3 reads CASSQVQGFGEQYF. CDR3 in DNA: TGTGCCAGCAGCCAAGTGCAGGGATTTGGCGAGCAGTACTTC.

The chain recombines TRBV1 with TRBJ1-3; the DNA was not used to check the table's D call, TRBD1. TRBV1 is described as a pseudogene. This CDR3 contains 18 residues. The CDR3 reads CTSSPGTVPSDSGNTIYF. The CDR3 DNA is TGCACCAGCAGCCCCGGCACAGTGCCCTCGGATAGTGGAAACACCATATATTTT.

This clone was seen a handful of times. This chain links TRBV4-1 with TRBJ2-1; TRBD2 matches at 10 bases. Germline-derived CDR1 and CDR2 are MGHRA and YSYEKL. The CDR3 runs 17 residues. V lost 3 bases and J lost 4; bases outside the gene matches: 9. CDR3 coding DNA: TGCGCCAGCAGCCACCCTAAACTAGCGGGAAATTACAATGAGCAGTTCTTC. This translates into CASSHPKLAGNYNEQFF.

The rearrangement uses TRBV13 and TRBJ2-5; D ambiguous. Trimming took 2 bases from V and 3 from J, leaving 13 bases between them. Per the germline V gene, CDR1 is PRHDT and CDR2 is FYEKMQ (reference sequence). The CDR3 extends over 15 amino acids. CDR3 DNA sequence: TGTGCCAGCAGCTTAAGGAGCCGGCAGAAAGAGACCCAGTACTTC. Its translation is CASSLRSRQKETQYF.

V and J are TRBV7-9 and TRBJ1-3; no clear D. This CDR3 comprises 16 residues. Germline lookup yields CDR1 SEHNR and CDR2 FQNEAQ (reference sequence). The V gene lost 7 bases and the J gene lost 0 bases, with 16 bases spanning the gap. The CDR3, as DNA: TGTGCCAGCACCACAGACCTCCCGTACTCTGGAAACACCATATATTTT. It translates to CASTTDLPYSGNTIYF.

The chain links TRBV5-6 to TRBJ2-3, with 7 bases identical to TRBD1. Germline CDR1 and CDR2: SGHDT and YYEEEE. After removal of 4 bases from V and 7 bases from J, the junction contained 9 bases not matched to a gene. This CDR3 spans 14 amino acids. The CDR3 protein is CASSLPGQIYTQYF. CDR3 DNA sequence: TGTGCCAGCAGCCTCCCGGGACAGATCTATACGCAGTATTTT.